Listed below are T cell receptor beta chains from one sample, sequenced in a study of blood T cells in healthy people across ages. TCRdb ran MiXCR on the 5' RACE reads and lists one entry per CDR3 protein. This sample has around 500,000 distinct CDR3 sequences, with about 27% found just once. The same sample was also used in a study of T cells of mothers and their children.

Sample: blood. The receptors were sampled from a boy aged 2 to 10 in good health. The CDR3 runs from the conserved cysteine through the conserved F or W.

CDR3 protein	J gene	V gene
CASSQVNVGGYTF	TRBJ1-2	TRBV3-1
CASSPSDKQETQYF	TRBJ2-5	TRBV18
CATSRGESPGEQYF	TRBJ2-7	TRBV15
CASSHLRQGTKNIQYF	TRBJ2-4	TRBV6-2/TRBV6-3
CASSVDTGGAQYF	TRBJ2-5	TRBV5-1
CASSLVGGPRQETQYF	TRBJ2-5	TRBV7-2
CASSLQTRAGGPGDTQYF	TRBJ2-3	TRBV5-1
CSARGGGEQYF	TRBJ2-7	TRBV20-1
CASSLSSGGSYEQYF	-	TRBV7-2
CSVESRYEQYF	-	TRBV29-1
CSVDLLAGREQFF	TRBJ2-1	TRBV29-1
CASSLGSGGAGGYTF	TRBJ1-2	TRBV7-2
CASSWTQGSNQPQHF	TRBJ1-5	TRBV6-5
CASSQDISGRSDEQFF	-	TRBV3-1
CSAKAPNEQFF	-	TRBV20-1
CASSNNSPLHF	TRBJ1-6	TRBV9
CASSPEGIETQYF	TRBJ2-5	TRBV4-1
CASRLPGPYTEAFF	TRBJ1-1	TRBV4-1
CASSPYTEETQYF	TRBJ2-5	TRBV18
CATTRTDHSAGAFF	TRBJ1-1	TRBV15
CASRDAKSSYNEQFF	TRBJ2-1	TRBV6-5
CASRVGDTQYF	TRBJ2-3	TRBV19
CASSLIHKAHEQYF	TRBJ2-7	TRBV12-3/TRBV12-4
CSASPTFHTDTQYF	TRBJ2-3	TRBV20-1
CSVLSGLNTGELFF	TRBJ2-2	TRBV29-1
CASSQNGGVSDTQYF	TRBJ2-3	TRBV3-1
CSVRGTRETQYF	TRBJ2-5	TRBV29-1
CSAPGTSGGAYNEQFF	TRBJ2-1	TRBV20-1
CASSEYGEQFF	TRBJ2-1	TRBV25-1
CASSQDRTNPEVHEQFF	TRBJ2-1	TRBV3-1
CASRAGPRKGYTF	TRBJ1-2	TRBV28
CSANSYPSYEQYF	-	TRBV20-1
CASSVARTPSGACYGCTF	TRBJ1-2	TRBV9
CAISAPGQGGEQFF	TRBJ2-1	TRBV10-3
CASSEGEGLETQYF	TRBJ2-5	TRBV10-2
CASSLPRQSQETQYF	TRBJ2-5	TRBV7-9